This TCR beta chain was obtained from a study of blood T cell repertoires in COVID-19 (dated by TCRdb to between 2020 and 2021). As for the study more broadly: Samples covering the acute and convalescent phases of COVID-19 were provided by collaborators in the United States, Italy and Spain. Where available, HLA class I and class II types were taken from metadata supplied by the sample provider and were not determined by assay-based typing. Nearly every sample came with metadata listing a de-identified subject ID, COVID-19 status, age in years and sex. A freely available public database, intended as a resource for researchers studying the immune response to SARS-CoV-2, is where the repertoires were released. Samples were obtained from the ongoing ImmuneRACE study (first 160 participants) and from 1,254 subjects provided by 6 global collaborators. Subjects who had been exposed to COVID-19, were actively infected with it, or had recovered from it provided the deeply sampled blood TCRbeta repertoires that made up the dataset. The material from the prospective study consisted of cDNA or gDNA derived from T cells, B-cell-depleted T cells, or PBMCs.

Each collaborating institution followed its own protocols to collect whole blood in K2EDTA tubes. For TCRbeta analysis, collaborator samples were shipped as frozen whole blood, as isolated PBMCs, or as DNA extracted from either sample type. In regard to this clone: Its antigen target is currently unknown. No base quality values were provided; no much bigger clone lies one nucleotide off.

Overall study results and their limits: The quantity of clinical and demographic metadata differed by source and by participant and was supplied without curation.

Compared with germline, V lacks 0 bases and J lacks 4 bases; bases without a gene match: 4. From its cysteine to its phenylalanine, the CDR3 spans 15 amino acids. The read is trimmed to its CDR3 DNA, 45 bases read in frame from base 1. CDR1 and CDR2 were assigned from the germline V gene as SGHVS and FQNEAQ. The immunoSEQ Assay, a bias-controlled multiplex PCR, was used to amplify TCRbeta CDR3 regions from genomic DNA. The source study handled its data this way. Within the assay, amplification of reference gene primers was used to estimate how many nucleated cells each sample contained. Sequence reads were collapsed and filtered to measure the absolute abundance of every unique TCRbeta CDR3 rearrangement. For each sample, productive Simpson clonality was calculated by taking the square root of Simpson's diversity index across productive rearrangements. Sourced from immuneACCESS, this table was stored by TCRdb with only in-frame sequences that have V and J called. A share of the clones is absent; for the studies checked, an unresolved V gene accounts for under half, and the remainder has no known explanation. The V and J calls and the clone size are those of that table, but D and trimming were determined from the DNA. In this sample the table shows some 120,000 clones, about 89% of which occur a single time. The ten largest clones capture about a fifth of the sample.

This receptor was obtained from a human donor with acute or convalescent COVID-19. The donor label of this sample is uncertain. The sequence is built from TRBV7-8 and TRBJ2-7; 9 nucleotides in the junction match TRBD1. Sequenced material: peripheral blood. The CDR3 protein is CASSLAGQGLYEQYF. The nucleotide sequence is TGTGCCAGCAGCTTAGCGGGACAGGGATTATACGAGCAGTACTTC.